The sequence of this T cell receptor beta chain was determined in a study of blood T cell repertoires in COVID-19. Study as a whole: T cells, B-cell-depleted T cells, or PBMCs supplied cDNA or gDNA.

Clinical history as reported by participants underpinned cohort assignment. Each recovered donor of Cohort 3 presented with two negative PCRs, clearance, or symptom resolution. Sequencing was performed with immunoSEQ multiplex PCR; in TCRdb, only in-frame clones are kept and a portion is missing. Here the sample spans roughly 180,000 clones, roughly 80% being singletons. Trimming left V 4 bases short and J 8 bases short, with 15 bases between. This CDR3 is built from 14 residues. Germline CDR1 is MDHEN and CDR2 is SYDVKM. The sequenced sample was PBMCs or T cells enriched from blood (not recorded which). This receptor was taken from a man aged 40-50 years who had recovered from COVID-19. J is TRBJ2-1 and V is TRBV28; a possible D gene is TRBD2 (6 bases). CDR3 sequence: CASSSREEGDEQFF. CDR3 bases: TGTGCCAGCAGTTCGAGGGAGGAGGGCGATGAGCAGTTCTTC.